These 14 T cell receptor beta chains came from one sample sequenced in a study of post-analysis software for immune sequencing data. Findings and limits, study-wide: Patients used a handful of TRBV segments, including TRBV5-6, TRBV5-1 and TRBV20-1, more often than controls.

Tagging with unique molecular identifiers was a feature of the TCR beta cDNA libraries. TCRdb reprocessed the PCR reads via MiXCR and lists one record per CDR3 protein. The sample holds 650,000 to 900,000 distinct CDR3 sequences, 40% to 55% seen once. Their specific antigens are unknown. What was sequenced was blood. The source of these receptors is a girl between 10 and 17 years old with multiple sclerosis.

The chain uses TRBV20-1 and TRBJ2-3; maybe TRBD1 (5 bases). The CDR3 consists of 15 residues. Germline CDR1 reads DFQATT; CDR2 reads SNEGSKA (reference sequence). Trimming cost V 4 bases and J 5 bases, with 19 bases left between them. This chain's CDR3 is CSANQGPDQRDTQYF. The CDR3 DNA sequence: TGCAGTGCTAATCAGGGTCCGGACCAACGAGATACGCAGTATTTT.

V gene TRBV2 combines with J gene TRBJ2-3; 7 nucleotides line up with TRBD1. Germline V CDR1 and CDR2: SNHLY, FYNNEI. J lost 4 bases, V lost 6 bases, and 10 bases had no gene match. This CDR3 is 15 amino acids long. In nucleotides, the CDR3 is TGTGCCAGCAGAGACACAGGGGTCAATTCAGATACGCAGTATTTT. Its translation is CASRDTGVNSDTQYF.

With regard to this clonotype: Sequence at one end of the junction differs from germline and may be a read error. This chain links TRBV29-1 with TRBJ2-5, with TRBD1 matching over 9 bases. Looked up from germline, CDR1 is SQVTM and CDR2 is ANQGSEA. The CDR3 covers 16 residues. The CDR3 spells CSVEGKRTGGWEIQYF. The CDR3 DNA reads TGCAGCGTTGAAGGAAAACGAACAGGGGGCTGGGAGATCCAGTACTTC.

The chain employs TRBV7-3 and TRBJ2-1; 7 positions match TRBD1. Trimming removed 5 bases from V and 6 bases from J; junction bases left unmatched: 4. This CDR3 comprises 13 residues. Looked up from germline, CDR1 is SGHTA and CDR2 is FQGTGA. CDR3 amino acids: CASSHSGGNEQFF. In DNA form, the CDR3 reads TGTGCCAGCAGCCACTCAGGGGGCAATGAGCAGTTCTTC.

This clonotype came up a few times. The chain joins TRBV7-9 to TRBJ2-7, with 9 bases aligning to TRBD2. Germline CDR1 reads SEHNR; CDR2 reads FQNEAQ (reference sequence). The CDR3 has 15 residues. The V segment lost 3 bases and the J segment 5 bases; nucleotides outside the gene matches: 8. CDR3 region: CASSLRGGSANEQYF. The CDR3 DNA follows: TGTGCCAGCAGCTTGCGGGGGGGGAGCGCCAACGAGCAGTACTTC.

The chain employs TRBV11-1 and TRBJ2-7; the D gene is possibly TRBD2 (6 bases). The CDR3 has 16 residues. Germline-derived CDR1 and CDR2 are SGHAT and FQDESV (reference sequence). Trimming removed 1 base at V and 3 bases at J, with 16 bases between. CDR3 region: CASSLDSGGADYEQYF. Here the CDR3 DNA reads TGTGCCAGCAGCTTAGATTCTGGCGGGGCCGACTACGAGCAGTACTTC.

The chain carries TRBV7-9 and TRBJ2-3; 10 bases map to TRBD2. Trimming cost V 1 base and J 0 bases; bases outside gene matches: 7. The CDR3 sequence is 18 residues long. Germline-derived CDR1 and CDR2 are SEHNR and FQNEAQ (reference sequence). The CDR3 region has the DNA TGTGCCAGCAGCTTAGGTCCCACTAGCGGGGCTAGCACAGATACGCAGTATTTT. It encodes CASSLGPTSGASTDTQYF.

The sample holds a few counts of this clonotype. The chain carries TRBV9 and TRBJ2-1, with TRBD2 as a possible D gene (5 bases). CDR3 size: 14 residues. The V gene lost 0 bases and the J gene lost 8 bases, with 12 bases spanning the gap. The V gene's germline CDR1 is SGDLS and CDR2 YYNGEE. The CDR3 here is CASSVGVEGYEQFF. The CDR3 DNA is TGTGCCAGCAGCGTAGGGGTAGAGGGCTATGAGCAGTTCTTC.

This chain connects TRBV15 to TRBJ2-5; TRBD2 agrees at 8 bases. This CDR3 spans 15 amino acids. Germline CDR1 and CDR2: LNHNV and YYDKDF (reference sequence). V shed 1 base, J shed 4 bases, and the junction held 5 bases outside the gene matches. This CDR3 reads CATSRVKAGVETQYF. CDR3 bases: TGTGCCACCAGCAGAGTGAAAGCGGGAGTAGAGACCCAGTACTTC.

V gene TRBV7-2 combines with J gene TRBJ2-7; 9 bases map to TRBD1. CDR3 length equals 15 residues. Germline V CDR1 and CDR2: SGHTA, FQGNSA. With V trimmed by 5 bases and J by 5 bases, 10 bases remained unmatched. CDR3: CASSKDRGEEHEQYF. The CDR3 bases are TGTGCCAGCAGCAAGGACAGGGGTGAGGAGCACGAGCAGTACTTC.

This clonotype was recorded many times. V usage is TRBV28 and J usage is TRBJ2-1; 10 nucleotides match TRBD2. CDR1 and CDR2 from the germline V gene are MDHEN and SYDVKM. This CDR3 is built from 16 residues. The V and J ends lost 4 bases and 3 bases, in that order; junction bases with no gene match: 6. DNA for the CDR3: TGTGCCAGCAGTTCACCCGGACTAGCGGTCTACAATGAGCAGTTCTTC. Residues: CASSSPGLAVYNEQFF.

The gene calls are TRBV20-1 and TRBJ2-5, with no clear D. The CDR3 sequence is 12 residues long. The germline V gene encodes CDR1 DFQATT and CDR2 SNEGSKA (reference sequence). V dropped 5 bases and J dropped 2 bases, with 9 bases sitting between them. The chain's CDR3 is CSARPTQETQYF. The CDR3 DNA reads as TGCAGTGCTCGACCCACTCAAGAGACCCAGTACTTC.

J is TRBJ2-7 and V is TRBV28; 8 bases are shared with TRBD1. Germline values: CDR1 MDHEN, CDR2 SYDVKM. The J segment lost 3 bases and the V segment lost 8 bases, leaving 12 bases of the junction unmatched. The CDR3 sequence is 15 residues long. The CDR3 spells CASSADRASGYEQYF. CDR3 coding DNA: TGTGCCAGCTCGGCGGACAGGGCATCAGGCTACGAGCAGTACTTC.

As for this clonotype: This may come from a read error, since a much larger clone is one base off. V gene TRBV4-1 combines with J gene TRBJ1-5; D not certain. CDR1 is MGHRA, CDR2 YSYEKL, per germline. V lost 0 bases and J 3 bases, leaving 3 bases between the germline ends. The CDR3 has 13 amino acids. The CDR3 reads CASSQDTNQPQHF. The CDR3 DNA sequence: TGCGCCAGCAGCCAAGACACCAATCAGCCCCAGCATTTT.